This T cell receptor (beta chain) comes out of a study of blood T cell repertoires in COVID-19. The wider study: From the United States, Italy and Spain came samples of acute and convalescent COVID-19.

In germline, CDR1 is MNHEY, CDR2 SVGAGI. Trimming took 7 bases from V and 1 from J, leaving 13 bases between them. The CDR3 extends over 14 amino acids. In the original analysis: Amplification with reference gene primers provided the estimates of nucleated cell counts. The protocol was immunoSEQ multiplex PCR, while the TCRdb copy is restricted to in-frame clones and leaves out a portion. Clone size and V and J calls were adopted from that table, with D and trimming inferred from the DNA. This table holds about 59,000 clones, about 72% found once. The TCR sequence derives from a man older than 75 with acute or convalescent COVID-19. Sequenced sample: peripheral blood. The V call is TRBV6-5, the J call TRBJ1-1; no reliable D call. The CDR3: CASIGSQWNTEAFF. For the CDR3, the DNA is TGTGCCAGCATTGGGAGCCAGTGGAACACTGAAGCTTTCTTT.